What follows are 8 T cell receptor beta chains derived from one specimen sequenced in a study of T cell responses to AZD1222 COVID-19 vaccine. The method was immunoSEQ multiplex PCR; TCRdb's version includes in-frame clones alone and lacks a portion of them. The sample lists about 77,000 clones, 92% occurring once. Material: peripheral blood, obtained 28 days after the second AZD1222 dose. The receptors shown here come from an adult who received the AZD1222 COVID-19 vaccine.

This clone was picked up one time. The chain couples TRBV5-5 to TRBJ1-1; tentative D call: TRBD1 (6 bases). Deletions cut 1 base from V and 3 bases from J, with 13 bases between. The CDR3 has 15 amino acids. CDR1 is SGHKS and CDR2 is YYEKEE in the germline V gene (reference sequence). Written as DNA, the CDR3 is TGTGCCAGCAGCTTGTGGGGGCAGGTCGACACTGAAGCTTTCTTT. Amino acids: CASSLWGQVDTEAFF.

The genes are TRBV27 and TRBJ2-7; 7 nucleotides agree with TRBD1. Germline lookup yields CDR1 MNHEY and CDR2 SMNVEV (reference sequence). The CDR3 is made up of 14 amino acids. J lost 3 bases, V lost 5 bases, and 7 bases had no gene match. CDR3 amino acids: CASSLRDSLYEQYF. CDR3 coding DNA: TGTGCCAGCAGTCTCCGGGACAGCCTCTACGAGCAGTACTTC.

The V call is TRBV21-1, the J call TRBJ2-5; TRBD2, the table's D call, lacks a check against the DNA. TRBV21-1 constitutes a pseudogene. The CDR3 is 15 residues long. The CDR3 sequence is CASSKCWEGTETQYF. The CDR3 region has the DNA TGTGCCAGCAGCAAATGCTGGGAGGGCACAGAGACCCAGTACTTC.

The chain links TRBV6-2 or TRBV6-3 to TRBJ1-2; 8 nucleotides agree with TRBD1. CDR3 length: 16 amino acids. The V gene's germline CDR1 is MNHEY and CDR2 SVGEGT. V was clipped by 5 bases and J by 1 base; unmatched bases: 9. Here the CDR3 DNA reads TGTGCCAGCAGTCAGCTCGGGACAGGTAGTAACTATGGCTACACCTTC. Amino acids: CASSQLGTGSNYGYTF.

The V call is TRBV11-2, the J call TRBJ1-4; possible D gene TRBD1, 6 bases. Trimming left V 6 bases short and J 5 bases short, with 13 bases between. Germline V gene data show CDR1 as SGHAT and CDR2 as FQNNGV. CDR3 length equals 14 residues. Written as DNA, the CDR3 is TGTGCCAGCAGGGAAGAGACAGGCAATGAAAAACTGTTTTTT. Protein product: CASREETGNEKLFF.

The chain is built from TRBV11-3 and TRBJ2-5; 7 bases are a match to TRBD1. The germline V gene has CDR1 SGHNT and CDR2 YENEEA. This CDR3 has 14 amino acids. Trimming took 5 bases from V and 1 from J; bases not matched to a gene: 4. The CDR3 spells CASSADRAQETQYF. CDR3 in DNA: TGTGCCAGCAGCGCAGACAGGGCCCAAGAGACCCAGTACTTC.

The rearrangement uses TRBV7-2 and TRBJ2-3, with TRBD2 matching 9 bases. Trimming cost V 6 bases and J 4 bases; bases outside gene matches: 17. The germline V gene has CDR1 SGHTA and CDR2 FQGNSA. The CDR3 is 18 residues long. The CDR3 nucleotides are TGTGCCAGCAGTCAACGACTAGCGGAGACTTCACTGTCAGATACGCAGTATTTT. Protein sequence: CASSQRLAETSLSDTQYF.

V and J are TRBV5-1 and TRBJ1-2, with D possibly matching TRBD1 (5 bases). The length of the CDR3 is 13 residues. The V end was cut by 0 bases, the J end by 4 bases, with 7 bases between. CDR1 SGHRS and CDR2 YFSETQ come from the germline V gene. This CDR3 is CASSLADSYGYTF. The DNA for the CDR3 is TGCGCCAGCAGCTTGGCCGACAGCTATGGCTACACCTTC.